This paragraph covers one T cell receptor (beta chain) sequence. As yet, its antigen is unknown. Patients in the hyperthyroidism group, adults aged 18 to 65, were newly diagnosed, under 2 months' duration. Orbital computed tomography, thyroid ultrasound, TRAb, serum thyroxine and clinical symptoms formed the basis of diagnosis. This entry comes from a study of Graves' ophthalmopathy and Graves' hyperthyroidism. Study in general: By definition, stable hyperthyroidism involved no ophthalmopathy within 18 months of follow-up.

Amplifying from RNA transcripts, the study obtained TCR beta CDR3 regions. First-round RT-PCR relied on HTBI primers, and a second-round multiplex PCR came next. From the multiplex PCR reads, TCRdb called clonotypes with MiXCR, one entry per CDR3 protein. The table shows over a million distinct CDR3 sequences, with about two fifths occurring only once. Points from the study as a whole: Most expanded clonotypes in thyroid above 0.001 frequency also showed up in blood.

The clonotype originates from an adult man with Graves' hyperthyroidism. Sequenced material: peripheral blood or thyroid tissue (not recorded which).

This CDR3 is CASSLDSGTGGRNTEAFF. The CDR3 nucleotides read TGTGCCAGCAGCTTAGATTCCGGGACAGGGGGTAGGAACACTGAAGCTTTCTTT. This chain joins TRBV7-2 and TRBJ1-1, with TRBD1 identical over 11 bases. J was trimmed by 1 base and V by 1 base; bases with no gene match: 8. The CDR3 is 18 residues long. Looked up from germline, CDR1 is SGHTA and CDR2 is FQGNSA.